These 29 T cell receptor beta chains share one sample of origin, sequenced in a study of blood T cell repertoires in COVID-19. Some clones are missing from TCRdb's copy, which holds only in-frame ones; the method was immunoSEQ multiplex PCR. The profile covers a few hundred thousand clones, with approximately 90% appearing a single time and roughly 6% taken by the ten largest. The sequenced sample consisted of peripheral blood. These receptors all stem from a young woman with COVID-19, enrolled during active disease.

J is TRBJ2-7 and V is TRBV19; 9 positions match TRBD1. The CDR3 consists of 15 residues. Looked up from germline, CDR1 is LNHDA and CDR2 is SQIVND (reference sequence). Trimming removed 10 bases from V and 5 bases from J; junction bases left unmatched: 15. The CDR3: CATGTGNYPVDEQYF. The DNA for the CDR3 is TGTGCCACCGGGACAGGGAATTACCCAGTCGACGAGCAGTACTTC. Variable domain in full (rest from reference TRBV19 and TRBJ2-7): DGGITQSPKYLFRKEGQNVTLSCEQNLNHDAMYWYRQDPGQGLRLIYYSQIVNDFQKGDIAEGYSVSREKKESFPLTVTSAQKNPTAFYLCATGTGNYPVDEQYFGPGTRLTVT.

This clone was found a few times. The CDR3 region has the DNA TGTGCCAGCAGTCCTATTGGAGGGAGGAGCCAGCCCCAGCATTTT. It codes for CASSPIGGRSQPQHF. This chain joins TRBV6-6 and TRBJ1-5, with D uncertain. This CDR3 is built from 15 residues. Trimming pared 5 bases from V and 7 bases from J, leaving 18 bases between. Germline V gene lookup returns CDR1 MNHNY and CDR2 SVGAGI (reference sequence).

The chain is built from TRBV5-4 and TRBJ2-6; TRBD1 matches at 8 bases. V gave up 0 bases and J gave up 2 bases; unmatched junction bases: 10. The CDR3 has 19 residues. CDR1 is SGHNT, CDR2 YYREEE, per germline (reference sequence). CDR3: CASSLGFGGRGPGANVLTF. The CDR3 DNA is TGTGCCAGCAGCTTGGGTTTTGGTGGCAGGGGGCCTGGGGCCAACGTCCTGACTTTC.

As DNA, the CDR3 is TGTGCCAGCAGTTTTCATCAGGTTTCCGGGGAGCTGTTTTTT. This codes for CASSFHQVSGELFF. The chain combines TRBV28 with TRBJ2-2; D is undetermined. The ends were cut back, 3 bases at V and 6 bases at J, with 11 bases in the middle. Germline-derived CDR1 and CDR2 are MDHEN and SYDVKM. The CDR3 extends over 14 amino acids.

This clone has only a few counts. The rearrangement joins TRBV7-2 to TRBJ1-2; TRBD1 agrees at 10 bases. The length of the CDR3 is 15 residues. Trimming removed 5 bases from V and 6 bases from J; junction bases left unmatched: 9. Germline loops: CDR1 SGHTA, CDR2 FQGNSA. The CDR3 here is CASSTRDRGSNGYTF. The CDR3 DNA follows: TGTGCCAGCAGCACCCGGGACAGGGGTTCCAATGGCTACACCTTC.

V and J are TRBV27 and TRBJ2-7, with TRBD2 matching 9 bases. There are 14 residues in the CDR3. Trimming took 5 bases from V and 5 from J; bases not matched to a gene: 7. CDR1 is MNHEY and CDR2 is SMNVEV in the germline V gene (reference sequence). CDR3 sequence (DNA): TGTGCCAGCAGTATAGCGGGGGAAGGGAACGAGCAGTACTTC. Translating it yields CASSIAGEGNEQYF.

V and J are TRBV4-3 and TRBJ2-1, with D possibly being TRBD2 (6 bases). Germline CDR1 is LGHNA and CDR2 is YSLEER. Trimming pared 0 bases from V and 5 bases from J, leaving 17 bases between. The CDR3 is 17 amino acids. CDR3 loop: CASSQEWAGRRDNEQFF. The DNA of the CDR3 is TGCGCCAGCAGCCAAGAGTGGGCGGGGCGACGGGACAATGAGCAGTTCTTC.

The chain joins TRBV10-3 to TRBJ2-1; 8 bases fit TRBD2. V was clipped by 8 bases and J by 5 bases; unmatched bases: 8. The CDR3 is made up of 14 amino acids. CDR1 ENHRY and CDR2 SYGVKD come from the germline V gene. CDR3 DNA: TGTGCCATCGGCCTAAACGGGGGGGACAATGAGCAGTTCTTC. Protein: CAIGLNGGDNEQFF.

The chain is built from TRBV28 and TRBJ2-3; 10 bases align to TRBD2. This CDR3 has 17 amino acids. CDR1 is MDHEN and CDR2 is SYDVKM in the germline V gene. Germline trimming cut 5 bases from V and 4 bases from J; bases unmatched to any gene: 12. CDR3 in amino acids: CASSTAVVSGGADTQYF. In DNA, the CDR3 is TGTGCCAGCAGTACCGCTGTGGTGAGCGGGGGGGCAGATACGCAGTATTTT.

This chain uses TRBV19 with TRBJ1-1; 9 bases are shared with TRBD1. The CDR3 has 13 residues. V shed 4 bases and J 10 bases; nucleotides not matched to a gene: 7. Germline V CDR1 and CDR2: LNHDA, SQIVND (reference sequence). The CDR3 protein is CASSTLGQGRAFF. The DNA for the CDR3 is TGTGCCAGTAGTACCCTGGGACAGGGTAGAGCTTTCTTT.

The V call is TRBV18, the J call TRBJ1-2; TRBD1 might be the D (6 bases). Germline lookup yields CDR1 KGHSH and CDR2 LQKENI. This CDR3 comprises 14 residues. Trimming removed 2 bases from V and 6 bases from J, with 13 bases in between. The CDR3 nucleotides are TGTGCCAGCTCACCAATTTCAGGGGCTGATGGCTACACCTTC. Its protein is CASSPISGADGYTF.

The chain has TRBV6-5 and TRBJ1-2, with 7 bases matching TRBD1. Germline trimming cut 6 bases from V and 4 bases from J; bases unmatched to any gene: 8. There are 14 residues in the CDR3. Germline values: CDR1 MNHEY, CDR2 SVGAGI. The CDR3 bases are TGTGCCAGCAGAGGGGGACAGTTTTTCTATGGCTACACCTTC. Translating gives CASRGGQFFYGYTF.

The chain carries TRBV24-1 and TRBJ2-2; D may be TRBD1 (5 bases). The CDR3 has 15 residues. Germline loops: CDR1 KGHDR, CDR2 SFDVKD. Trimming shortened V by 3 bases and J by 1 base, and 8 bases separated the two germline ends. The CDR3 sequence: CATSDRGQNTGELFF. The CDR3 region has the DNA TGTGCCACCAGTGATCGCGGACAGAACACCGGGGAGCTGTTTTTT.

This chain links TRBV7-2 with TRBJ1-4; 11 bases match TRBD1. J was trimmed by 8 bases and V by 4 bases; bases with no gene match: 6. The CDR3 extends over 15 amino acids. Germline CDR1 and CDR2: SGHTA and FQGNSA. The CDR3 nucleotides read TGTGCCAGCAGCTCACGGACAGGGGGCTGGGAAAAACTGTTTTTT. Translated: CASSSRTGGWEKLFF.

V is TRBV5-1 and J is TRBJ1-1; 7 nucleotides agree with TRBD1. J gave up 1 base and V 4 bases, and 4 bases lay outside the gene matches. The CDR3 consists of 14 residues. CDR1 is SGHRS, CDR2 YFSETQ, per germline. The CDR3 loop is CASSRTGANTEAFF. In DNA, the CDR3 is TGCGCCAGCAGCCGCACAGGGGCGAACACTGAAGCTTTCTTT.

This chain joins TRBV2 and TRBJ2-7; TRBD1 matches at 9 bases. The CDR3 extends over 13 amino acids. J gave up 4 bases and V 11 bases, and 9 bases lay outside the gene matches. Germline V CDR1 and CDR2: SNHLY, FYNNEI. The CDR3 region has the DNA TGTGCCCGGCAGGGGGACAGGGAATACGAGCAGTACTTC. Protein: CARQGDREYEQYF.

The chain carries TRBV11-2 and TRBJ2-2, with TRBD2 as a possible D gene (5 bases). This CDR3 is built from 14 residues. Germline CDR1 reads SGHAT; CDR2 reads FQNNGV. Trimming removed 3 bases from V and 5 bases from J, with 10 bases in between. CDR3 coding DNA: TGTGCCAGCAGCTTCCTTAGCGAAACCGGGGAGCTGTTTTTT. Protein sequence: CASSFLSETGELFF.

J is TRBJ2-1 and V is TRBV11-2, with D possibly TRBD1 on 6 matching bases. The CDR3 is 14 residues long. Germline V CDR1 and CDR2: SGHAT, FQNNGV. V was shortened by 2 bases and J by 9 bases, with 14 bases between the two germline ends. CDR3 residues: CASSLPTGVGEQFF. The CDR3 nucleotides are TGTGCCAGCAGCTTACCGACAGGAGTGGGTGAGCAGTTCTTC.

V usage is TRBV4-1 and J usage is TRBJ2-7, with 15 bases lining up with TRBD2. The CDR3 covers 19 residues. Per the germline V gene, CDR1 is MGHRA and CDR2 is YSYEKL. The trim removed 0 bases at V and 7 bases at J, leaving 13 bases unmatched. The CDR3 region is CASSQDLFGLAGGPGEQYF. CDR3 sequence (DNA): TGCGCCAGCAGCCAAGACCTGTTCGGACTAGCGGGGGGGCCGGGTGAGCAGTACTTC.

The count of this clone is one. The chain employs TRBV6-8 and TRBJ2-7, with D possibly matching TRBD1 (5 bases). Trimming took off 2 bases at V and 6 bases at J, with 17 bases between the two ends. This CDR3 is built from 15 residues. The germline CDR1 and CDR2 sequences are MNHGY and SAAAGT. The CDR3 here is CASSYGAGYDFEQYV. The CDR3 nucleotides read TGTGCCAGCAGTTACGGTGCAGGGTATGATTTCGAGCAGTACGTC.

This clone has just a few counts. The CDR3, as DNA: TGCAGTGCCCCGACAGAATATGGCTACACCTTC. The encoded protein is CSAPTEYGYTF. V gene TRBV20-1 combines with J gene TRBJ1-2; maybe TRBD1 (5 bases). V was clipped by 6 bases and J by 5 bases, with 10 bases between them. This CDR3 has 11 amino acids. CDR1 and CDR2 from the germline V gene are DFQATT and SNEGSKA (reference sequence).

The CDR3: CASSGTSYNEQFF. The CDR3 nucleotides read TGTGCCAGTAGCGGTACCTCCTACAATGAGCAGTTCTTC. V and J are TRBV6-5 and TRBJ2-1, with D possibly TRBD2 on 6 matching bases. CDR3 length equals 13 residues. V was pared by 9 bases and J by 0 bases, with 9 bases between. Looked up from germline, CDR1 is MNHEY and CDR2 is SVGAGI.

The rearrangement links TRBV4-3 to TRBJ2-1, with D possibly matching TRBD2 (6 bases). Looked up from germline, CDR1 is LGHNA and CDR2 is YSLEER. Between the trimmed V and J ends, which lost 3 bases and 7 bases, there was a span of 13 bases. This CDR3 is built from 14 residues. The chain's CDR3 is CASSHRLVRNEQFF. The CDR3 region has the DNA TGCGCCAGCAGCCACCGACTAGTTAGAAATGAGCAGTTCTTC.

The chain combines TRBV2 with TRBJ2-3; TRBD2 agrees at 13 bases. With V trimmed by 6 bases and J by 5 bases, 8 bases remained unmatched. Germline V gene data show CDR1 as SNHLY and CDR2 as FYNNEI. This CDR3 has 16 residues. The CDR3 reads CASSTGTSGNRDTQYF. The CDR3 DNA reads TGTGCCAGCAGCACAGGGACTAGCGGGAACCGAGATACGCAGTATTTT.

The J gene is TRBJ2-2, the V gene TRBV6-5; tentatively, D is TRBD2 (6 bases). The CDR3 has 13 residues. Germline V gives CDR1 MNHEY, CDR2 SVGAGI. CDR3 sequence (DNA): TGTGCGGGGCGGGGTTGGTACACCGGGGAGCTGTTTTTT. Its translation is CAGRGWYTGELFF.

The V call is TRBV14, the J call TRBJ2-1, with D uncertain. Deletions cut 1 base from V and 6 bases from J, with 13 bases between. Germline V CDR1 and CDR2: SGHDN, FVKESK. CDR3 size: 15 residues. The CDR3 DNA reads TGTGCCAGCAGCCAAGGACTCATTTGGGTCAATGAGCAGTTCTTC. Its translation: CASSQGLIWVNEQFF.

This clone was seen only once. The chain recombines TRBV3-1 (or the pseudogene TRBV3-2) with TRBJ2-1, with 10 bases fitting TRBD2. The V gene's germline CDR1 is LGHDT and CDR2 YNNKEL (reference sequence). CDR3 length: 17 residues. The trim removed 4 bases at V and 4 bases at J, leaving 10 bases unmatched. This chain's CDR3 is CASSPLFEREGYNEQFF. In DNA, the CDR3 is TGTGCCAGCAGCCCCCTTTTTGAGCGGGAGGGTTACAATGAGCAGTTCTTC.

The chain couples TRBV19 to TRBJ1-1; 7 bases line up with TRBD1. This CDR3 spans 15 amino acids. V was clipped by 5 bases and J by 1 base; unmatched bases: 7. Looked up from germline, CDR1 is LNHDA and CDR2 is SQIVND (reference sequence). The CDR3 DNA is TGTGCCAGTAGTGAAACAACAGGGGAGAACACTGAAGCTTTCTTT. This codes for CASSETTGENTEAFF.

The rearrangement links TRBV27 to TRBJ1-4; TRBD1 matches at 10 bases. The CDR3 covers 15 residues. Trimming cost V 4 bases and J 6 bases; bases outside gene matches: 5. Germline lookup yields CDR1 MNHEY and CDR2 SMNVEV (reference sequence). The CDR3 protein is CASSSRTGGDEKLFF. The CDR3 coding sequence is TGTGCCAGCAGTTCCCGGACAGGGGGAGATGAAAAACTGTTTTTT.